Listed below are T cell receptor beta chains from one sample, sequenced in a study of cytomegalovirus exposure and HLA in healthy donors. Sequencing used immunoSEQ multiplex PCR; TCRdb keeps in-frame clones, though not all of them. The table includes some 200,000 clones, 81% detected once. Sequenced sample: PBMCs. Receptors originate from a man aged 50-59 years in good health and CMV-seronegative. CDR3s include the opening cysteine and the closing phenylalanine or tryptophan. D genes are given only for firm matches. Clone size, where shown, is once, few, many, or a class for clones that have expanded.

j_call: TRBJ1-3
v_call: TRBV5-8
clone_size: NA
d_call: NA
cdr3_aa: CASRGPTLPGNTIYF
cdr3_nt: TGTGCCAGCAGGGGCCCGACCCTCCCTGGAAACACCATATATTTT

j_call: TRBJ2-4
v_call: TRBV7-2
clone_size: NA
d_call: TRBD1
cdr3_aa: CASSPRTGVGKNIQYF
cdr3_nt: TGTGCCAGCAGCCCAAGGACAGGGGTGGGCAAAAACATTCAGTACTTC

j_call: TRBJ2-5
v_call: TRBV6-5
clone_size: NA
d_call: NA
cdr3_aa: CASSFRQGRVGETQYF
cdr3_nt: TGTGCCAGCAGTTTCCGACAGGGGAGGGTTGGAGAGACCCAGTACTTC

j_call: TRBJ1-2
v_call: TRBV27
clone_size: NA
d_call: TRBD1
cdr3_aa: CASGHGTDYGYTF
cdr3_nt: TGTGCCAGCGGTCATGGGACAGATTATGGCTACACCTTC

j_call: TRBJ1-5
v_call: TRBV19
clone_size: NA
d_call: NA
cdr3_aa: CASRTGSNQPQHF
cdr3_nt: TGTGCCAGTAGGACGGGGAGCAATCAGCCCCAGCATTTT

j_call: TRBJ1-5
v_call: TRBV7-9
clone_size: NA
d_call: NA
cdr3_aa: CSSSLSGGQNANQPQHF
cdr3_nt: TGTTCCAGCAGCCTATCGGGGGGGCAAAATGCAAATCAGCCCCAGCATTTT

j_call: TRBJ2-7
v_call: TRBV6-5
clone_size: NA
d_call: TRBD2
cdr3_aa: CASRASGGAYEQYF
cdr3_nt: TGTGCCAGCAGGGCTAGCGGGGGGGCCTACGAGCAGTACTTC

j_call: TRBJ2-7
v_call: TRBV9
clone_size: NA
d_call: TRBD1
cdr3_aa: CASNPTGAPTYEQYF
cdr3_nt: TGTGCCAGCAACCCCACAGGGGCACCAACCTACGAGCAGTACTTC

j_call: TRBJ2-3
v_call: TRBV10-3
clone_size: NA
d_call: NA
cdr3_aa: CAITGGSPTDTQYF
cdr3_nt: TGTGCCATCACCGGCGGCTCTCCCACAGATACGCAGTATTTT

j_call: TRBJ2-7
v_call: TRBV2
clone_size: NA
d_call: NA
cdr3_aa: CASSGYEQYF
cdr3_nt: TGTGCCAGCAGCGGGTACGAGCAGTACTTC

j_call: TRBJ1-5
v_call: TRBV4-3
clone_size: NA
d_call: NA
cdr3_aa: CASSQDYLREGNQPQHF
cdr3_nt: TGCGCCAGCAGCCAAGATTACCTCAGGGAAGGCAATCAGCCCCAGCATTTT

j_call: TRBJ2-3
v_call: TRBV7-2
clone_size: few
d_call: NA
cdr3_aa: CASSLRGGDTQYF
cdr3_nt: TGTGCCAGCAGCTTACGCGGAGGAGATACGCAGTATTTT

j_call: TRBJ2-6
v_call: TRBV7-8
clone_size: NA
d_call: NA
cdr3_aa: CASSARTGTGANVLTF
cdr3_nt: TGTGCCAGCAGCGCCAGAACAGGGACTGGGGCCAACGTCCTGACTTTC

j_call: TRBJ2-6
v_call: TRBV19
clone_size: NA
d_call: NA
cdr3_aa: CASTPLTGLGANVLTF
cdr3_nt: TGTGCCAGCACTCCCTTAACAGGGCTTGGGGCCAACGTCCTGACTTTC

j_call: TRBJ2-5
v_call: TRBV6-5
clone_size: NA
d_call: TRBD1
cdr3_aa: CASSLWTGEETQYF
cdr3_nt: TGTGCCAGCAGTTTATGGACAGGGGAAGAGACCCAGTACTTC

j_call: TRBJ2-5
v_call: TRBV6-5
clone_size: NA
d_call: NA
cdr3_aa: CASSYGGKGKETQYF
cdr3_nt: TGTGCCAGCAGTTACGGTGGCAAGGGGAAAGAGACCCAGTACTTC

j_call: TRBJ2-3
v_call: TRBV29-1
clone_size: NA
d_call: TRBD2
cdr3_aa: CSVETSGGVTDTQYF
cdr3_nt: TGCAGCGTTGAAACTAGCGGGGGCGTCACAGATACGCAGTATTTT

j_call: TRBJ1-1
v_call: TRBV7-2
clone_size: NA
d_call: NA
cdr3_aa: CASSLAGRDRRAFF
cdr3_nt: TGTGCCAGCAGCTTAGCGGGGCGCGATCGTCGAGCTTTCTTT

j_call: TRBJ2-1
v_call: TRBV11-2
clone_size: NA
d_call: TRBD2
cdr3_aa: CASSLDLVRGEQFF
cdr3_nt: TGTGCCAGCAGCTTAGATCTGGTGCGGGGGGAGCAGTTCTTC

j_call: TRBJ2-1
v_call: TRBV7-8
clone_size: NA
d_call: TRBD2
cdr3_aa: CASSLGTSGGIEQFF
cdr3_nt: TGTGCCAGCAGCCTCGGGACTAGCGGGGGGATTGAGCAGTTCTTC

j_call: TRBJ1-1
v_call: TRBV5-1
clone_size: NA
d_call: TRBD1
cdr3_aa: CASSKTQGTNTEAFF
cdr3_nt: TGCGCCAGCAGCAAGACACAGGGGACGAACACTGAAGCTTTCTTT

j_call: TRBJ1-5
v_call: TRBV19
clone_size: NA
d_call: TRBD1
cdr3_aa: CASSPQGASVQPQHF
cdr3_nt: TGTGCCAGTAGTCCACAGGGGGCAAGCGTTCAGCCCCAGCATTTT

j_call: TRBJ1-1
v_call: TRBV30
clone_size: NA
d_call: NA
cdr3_aa: CAWSSQKNTEAFF
cdr3_nt: TGTGCCTGGAGCAGTCAGAAAAACACTGAAGCTTTCTTT

j_call: TRBJ2-7
v_call: TRBV10-3
clone_size: NA
d_call: NA
cdr3_aa: CAISDRQEGYEQYF
cdr3_nt: TGTGCCATCAGTGATAGGCAAGAGGGTTACGAGCAGTACTTC

j_call: TRBJ1-1
v_call: TRBV10-3
clone_size: NA
d_call: TRBD1
cdr3_aa: CAIIGTEMNTEAFF
cdr3_nt: TGTGCCATCATCGGGACAGAGATGAACACTGAAGCTTTCTTT

j_call: TRBJ2-5
v_call: TRBV12-5
clone_size: NA
d_call: TRBD2
cdr3_aa: CASEDTGGKEAQYF
cdr3_nt: TGTGCTAGTGAGGATACGGGGGGGAAAGAGGCCCAGTACTTC

j_call: TRBJ1-6
v_call: TRBV4-2
clone_size: NA
d_call: NA
cdr3_aa: CASSQRTDNSPLHF
cdr3_nt: TGTGCCAGCAGCCAGCGGACAGATAATTCACCCCTCCACTTT

j_call: TRBJ1-2
v_call: TRBV10-3
clone_size: NA
d_call: TRBD1
cdr3_aa: CAIQGTEFSQKYGYTF
cdr3_nt: TGTGCCATCCAAGGGACAGAATTTTCCCAGAAGTATGGCTACACCTTC

j_call: TRBJ1-4
v_call: TRBV5-4
clone_size: once
d_call: NA
cdr3_aa: CASSLSSTATNEKLFF
cdr3_nt: TGTGCCAGCAGCTTGTCTAGCACCGCAACTAATGAAAAACTGTTTTTT

j_call: TRBJ2-3
v_call: TRBV4-3
clone_size: NA
d_call: TRBD1
cdr3_aa: CASSDGQGMDTQYF
cdr3_nt: TGCGCCAGCAGCGATGGACAGGGAATGGATACGCAGTATTTT

j_call: TRBJ1-4
v_call: TRBV27
clone_size: NA
d_call: TRBD1
cdr3_aa: CASSPAGTGEKLFF
cdr3_nt: TGTGCCAGCAGTCCGGCCGGGACAGGGGAAAAACTGTTTTTT

j_call: TRBJ2-1
v_call: TRBV7-9
clone_size: NA
d_call: NA
cdr3_aa: CASSPLGASHEQFF
cdr3_nt: TGTGCCAGCAGCCCCCTTGGGGCAAGCCATGAGCAGTTCTTC

j_call: TRBJ1-6
v_call: TRBV6-5
clone_size: NA
d_call: NA
cdr3_aa: CASRSSSYNSPLHF
cdr3_nt: TGTGCCAGCAGGTCCAGCTCCTATAATTCACCCCTCCACTTT

j_call: TRBJ2-3
v_call: TRBV5-4
clone_size: once
d_call: NA
cdr3_aa: CASSRDQGPDTQYF
cdr3_nt: TGTGCCAGCAGCCGGGACCAGGGGCCGGATACGCAGTATTTT

j_call: TRBJ1-1
v_call: TRBV7-9
clone_size: NA
d_call: TRBD1
cdr3_aa: CASSLPSGQGAEAFF
cdr3_nt: TGTGCCAGCAGCTTACCCTCGGGACAGGGGGCTGAAGCTTTCTTT

j_call: TRBJ1-1
v_call: TRBV27
clone_size: NA
d_call: NA
cdr3_aa: CASSLYGSTEAFF
cdr3_nt: TGTGCCAGCAGTTTATACGGGAGCACTGAAGCTTTCTTT

j_call: TRBJ1-5
v_call: TRBV6-1
clone_size: NA
d_call: NA
cdr3_aa: CASKDTRSDQPQHF
cdr3_nt: TGTGCCAGCAAGGACACCCGCTCGGATCAGCCCCAGCATTTT

j_call: TRBJ1-3
v_call: TRBV30
clone_size: once
d_call: TRBD1
cdr3_aa: CAWSVGDRRTGNTIYF
cdr3_nt: TGTGCCTGGAGTGTAGGGGACAGGCGGACTGGAAACACCATATATTTT

j_call: TRBJ1-3
v_call: TRBV9
clone_size: NA
d_call: NA
cdr3_aa: CASERRDSGNTIYF
cdr3_nt: TGTGCCAGCGAGAGGAGGGACTCTGGAAACACCATATATTTT

j_call: TRBJ2-5
v_call: TRBV7-6
clone_size: NA
d_call: NA
cdr3_aa: CASSLNEETQYF
cdr3_nt: TGTGCCAGCAGCCTTAACGAGGAGACCCAGTACTTC

j_call: TRBJ2-5
v_call: TRBV13
clone_size: NA
d_call: TRBD2
cdr3_aa: CASSAKTSGGLLGETQYF
cdr3_nt: TGTGCCAGCAGCGCCAAGACTAGCGGCGGGCTTTTGGGAGAGACCCAGTACTTC

j_call: TRBJ1-1
v_call: TRBV14
clone_size: once
d_call: NA
cdr3_aa: CASSQFKNTEAFF
cdr3_nt: TGTGCCAGCAGCCAATTTAAGAACACTGAAGCTTTCTTT